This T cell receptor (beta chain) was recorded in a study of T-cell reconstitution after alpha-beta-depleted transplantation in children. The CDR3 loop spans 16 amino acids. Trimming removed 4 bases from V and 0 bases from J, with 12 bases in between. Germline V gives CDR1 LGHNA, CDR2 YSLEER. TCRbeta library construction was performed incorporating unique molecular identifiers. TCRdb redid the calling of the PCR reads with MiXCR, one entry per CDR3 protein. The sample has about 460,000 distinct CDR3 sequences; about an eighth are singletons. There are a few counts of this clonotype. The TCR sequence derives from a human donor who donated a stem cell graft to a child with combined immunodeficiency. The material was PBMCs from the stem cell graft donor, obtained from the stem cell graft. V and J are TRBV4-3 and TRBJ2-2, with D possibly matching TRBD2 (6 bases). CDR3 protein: CASSPGTDTNTGELFF. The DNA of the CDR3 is TGCGCCAGCAGCCCCGGGACTGATACGAACACCGGGGAGCTGTTTTTT.